Presented here are 6 T cell receptor beta chains from one specimen sequenced in a study of T cell changes during pregnancy in multiple sclerosis (dated by TCRdb to about 2019). Libraries were prepared through the immunoSEQ multiplex PCR assay. TCRdb stores this immuneACCESS table with in-frame sequences only. Part of the clones is absent; in the studies checked, under half of the shortfall reflects unresolved V genes, and no reason is known for the rest. This sample holds 79,000 or so clones; roughly 92% were observed only once. In total, the top ten clones hold around 0.2% of the sample. The specimen was CD4+ T cells from peripheral blood mononuclear cells, collected before pregnancy. Receptor source: a female donor with multiple sclerosis, enrolled in a pregnancy study.

The J gene is TRBJ2-3, the V gene TRBV27; TRBD2 matches 13 bases. The CDR3 contains 18 residues. Germline-derived CDR1 and CDR2 are MNHEY and SMNVEV (reference sequence). V gave up 2 bases and J gave up 0 bases; unmatched junction bases: 5. The CDR3 region is CASSLRGLAGTSTDTQYF. The CDR3 nucleotides read TGTGCCAGCAGTTTACGGGGACTAGCGGGGACTAGCACAGATACGCAGTATTTT.

The rearrangement joins TRBV13 to TRBJ2-7, with D perhaps TRBD1 (6 bases). Between the trimmed V and J ends, which lost 2 bases and 6 bases, there was a span of 23 bases. Germline loops: CDR1 PRHDT, CDR2 FYEKMQ (reference sequence). This CDR3 spans 17 amino acids. In nucleotides, the CDR3 is TGTGCCAGCAGCTTATCGACAGGACTCGGGGCCCTGAGCGAGCAGTACTTC. Translating it yields CASSLSTGLGALSEQYF.

The chain carries TRBV5-1 and TRBJ1-4; 11 nucleotides match TRBD1. Germline V gene data show CDR1 as SGHRS and CDR2 as YFSETQ. The ends lost 4 bases at V and 2 bases at J; junction bases unmatched: 4. The CDR3 is made up of 16 amino acids. CDR3 sequence (DNA): TGCGCCAGCAGCCTCGGGACAGGGGGGACTAATGAAAAACTGTTTTTT. Residues: CASSLGTGGTNEKLFF.

The chain uses TRBV6-5 and TRBJ2-7; 7 bases map to TRBD1. CDR1 is MNHEY, CDR2 SVGAGI, per germline. CDR3 size: 15 residues. The V gene end was trimmed by 6 bases and the J gene end by 3 bases; junction bases not matched to a gene: 11. DNA of the CDR3: TGTGCCAGCAGAGCTACAGGGGTAGCCCTCTACGAGCAGTACTTC. This gives the protein CASRATGVALYEQYF.

This clone was seen a single time. The gene calls are TRBV19 and TRBJ2-1, with 10 nucleotides matching TRBD2. Trimming at V came to 5 bases and at J to 0 bases, leaving 10 bases not matched to a gene. Germline V CDR1 and CDR2: LNHDA, SQIVND (reference sequence). The length of the CDR3 is 18 residues. CDR3 sequence reads: CASSDWTSGRNSYNEQFF. DNA of the CDR3: TGTGCCAGTAGTGACTGGACTAGCGGACGCAACTCCTACAATGAGCAGTTCTTC. Drawing the rest from reference TRBV19 and TRBJ2-1, the complete variable domain is DGGITQSPKYLFRKEGQNVTLSCEQNLNHDAMYWYRQDPGQGLRLIYYSQIVNDFQKGDIAEGYSVSREKKESFPLTVTSAQKNPTAFYLCASSDWTSGRNSYNEQFFGPGTRLTVL.

The chain has TRBV11-2 and TRBJ2-1, with TRBD2 matching 7 bases. Germline V gene lookup returns CDR1 SGHAT and CDR2 FQNNGV. This CDR3 has 19 residues. The trim removed 2 bases at V and 6 bases at J, leaving 19 bases unmatched. The CDR3 DNA follows: TGTGCCAGCAGCTTAAATGTGGCTAGCGGTCGCCCCAGTGCCAATGAGCAGTTCTTC. Residues: CASSLNVASGRPSANEQFF.